This T cell receptor beta chain was sequenced for a study of blood T cell repertoires in COVID-19. Study details: T cells, B-cell-depleted T cells, or PBMCs supplied cDNA or gDNA.

Only in-frame clones appear in the TCRdb table, and some are missing; sequencing was by immunoSEQ multiplex PCR. The sample yields 330,000 or so clones, approximately 89% seen once. The CDR3 contains 18 residues. The chain is built from TRBV21-1 and TRBJ1-6; the DNA was not compared with TRBD1, the D call given in the table. TRBV21-1 is a documented pseudogene. The TCR was taken from a woman aged 55-75 years with COVID-19, enrolled during active disease. The sample was peripheral blood. CDR3 sequence reads: CASSKAFMAGNYNSPLHF. DNA for the CDR3: TGTGCCAGCAGCAAAGCGTTTATGGCAGGGAACTATAATTCACCCCTCCACTTT.